These 20 T cell receptor beta chains originate from one sample sequenced in a study of T cells and copy number aberrations in small-cell lung cancer. Produced via immunoSEQ multiplex PCR; TCRdb's table is partial and in-frame only. The data show about 2,600 clones, roughly 80% seen once. Sample: normal tissue next to the tumor. The receptor source for this set is a man in his forties with small cell lung cancer.

The chain combines TRBV5-8 with TRBJ1-4; TRBD1 might be the D (5 bases). This CDR3 comprises 14 residues. The germline CDR1 and CDR2 sequences are SGHTS and YDEGEE. Trimming shortened V by 3 bases and J by 7 bases, and 13 bases separated the two germline ends. CDR3 sequence: CASSSGHLSEKLFF. The CDR3 region has the DNA TGTGCCAGCAGCTCTGGACATTTGTCTGAAAAACTGTTTTTT.

The chain uses TRBV29-1 and TRBJ1-2; maybe TRBD1 (5 bases). Looked up from germline, CDR1 is SQVTM and CDR2 is ANQGSEA. The CDR3 is made up of 16 amino acids. V was pared by 3 bases and J by 4 bases, with 21 bases between. This CDR3 reads CSVERQGQSIIYGYTF. For the CDR3, the DNA is TGCAGCGTTGAGAGGCAGGGTCAATCCATAATCTATGGCTACACCTTC.

The chain uses TRBV18 and TRBJ1-1; 9 positions agree with TRBD1. CDR1 and CDR2 (germline): KGHSH, LQKENI. CDR3 length: 16 residues. After removal of 3 bases from V and 7 bases from J, the junction contained 12 bases not matched to a gene. CDR3 DNA: TGTGCCAGCTCACCGTCCCGGGACAGGGCTTCCCTTGAAGCTTTCTTT. Residues: CASSPSRDRASLEAFF.

This sequence joins TRBV7-2 and TRBJ2-7, with 7 bases identical to TRBD1. CDR1 and CDR2 (germline): SGHTA, FQGNSA. This CDR3 region has 13 residues. V was clipped by 5 bases and J by 4 bases; unmatched bases: 5. CDR3 sequence (DNA): TGTGCCAGCAGCCCGGGGACAGATTACGAGCAGTACTTC. Amino acid sequence: CASSPGTDYEQYF.

The gene calls are TRBV6-1 and TRBJ1-3; no definite D call. Germline V gene data show CDR1 as MNHNS and CDR2 as SASEGT. Trimming cost V 7 bases and J 0 bases, with 13 bases left between them. The CDR3 has 15 amino acids. The CDR3 is CASTATSSSGNTIYF. Here the CDR3 DNA reads TGTGCCAGCACCGCCACAAGTAGCTCTGGAAACACCATATATTTT.

J is TRBJ2-6 and V is TRBV7-2; D gene uncertain. The V end lost 5 bases, the J end lost 4 bases, and 3 bases lay between the germline ends. This CDR3 is 12 amino acids long. The germline gives CDR1 SGHTA, CDR2 FQGNSA. The CDR3 region has the DNA TGTGCCAGCAGCCCCGGGGCCAACGTCCTGACTTTC. The encoded protein is CASSPGANVLTF.

This clone is termed large. The chain recombines TRBV29-1 with TRBJ1-2; TRBD1 might be the D (5 bases). The CDR3 is made up of 15 amino acids. The germline CDR1 and CDR2 sequences are SQVTM and ANQGSEA. Trimming removed 3 bases from V and 3 bases from J, with 17 bases in between. The CDR3 DNA reads TGCAGCGTTGATTCAACCCCAGGGATCGACTATGGCTACACCTTC. The encoded protein is CSVDSTPGIDYGYTF.

J is TRBJ1-1 and V is TRBV28; D unclear. Germline-derived CDR1 and CDR2 are MDHEN and SYDVKM. With 1 base removed from V and 0 bases from J, the gap between germline ends came to 6 bases. The CDR3 length is 14 residues. CDR3 in amino acids: CASSLLQLNTEAFF. The CDR3 region has the DNA TGTGCCAGCAGTTTATTACAATTGAACACTGAAGCTTTCTTT.

V gene TRBV5-8 combines with J gene TRBJ2-5; TRBD1 agrees at 9 bases. V lost 3 bases and J lost 5; bases outside the gene matches: 8. The CDR3 spans 15 residues. CDR1 and CDR2 (germline): SGHTS, YDEGEE. In nucleotides, the CDR3 is TGTGCCAGCAGCTCGGAACAGGGGGCCTGGGAGACCCAGTACTTC. Translation gives CASSSEQGAWETQYF.

The chain employs TRBV29-1 and TRBJ2-2, with 7 bases identical to TRBD2. The ends lost 1 base at V and 7 bases at J; junction bases unmatched: 3. The CDR3 is made up of 13 amino acids. The germline V gene encodes CDR1 SQVTM and CDR2 ANQGSEA. The CDR3 sequence: CSVEGEGDGELFF. In DNA form, the CDR3 reads TGCAGCGTTGAAGGGGAGGGCGACGGGGAGCTGTTTTTT.

This chain connects TRBV28 to TRBJ1-1, with 7 bases lining up with TRBD1. The length of the CDR3 is 14 residues. CDR1 and CDR2 from the germline V gene are MDHEN and SYDVKM. Trimming removed 6 bases from V and 0 bases from J; junction bases left unmatched: 4. In DNA, the CDR3 is TGTGCCAGCAGCCCGGGACAGATGAACACTGAAGCTTTCTTT. Translation: CASSPGQMNTEAFF. The whole variable domain, remainder taken from reference TRBV28 and TRBJ1-1, is DVKVTQSSRYLVKRTGEKVFLECVQDMDHENMFWYRQDPGLGLRLIYFSYDVKMKEKGDIPEGYSVSREKKERFSLILESASTNQTSMYLCASSPGQMNTEAFFGQGTRLTVV.

The chain has TRBV19 and TRBJ2-7; 11 positions match TRBD1. The CDR3 totals 14 residues. Germline V CDR1 and CDR2: LNHDA, SQIVND (reference sequence). With 6 bases clipped from V and 6 bases from J, the junction kept 7 bases outside the gene matches. This CDR3 reads CASRTGTGGFEQYF. The CDR3 region has the DNA TGTGCCAGTAGGACCGGGACAGGGGGATTCGAGCAGTACTTC.

This sequence joins TRBV11-3 and TRBJ2-4, with a tentative D call TRBD2 (5 bases). The CDR3 loop spans 16 amino acids. Trimming removed 2 bases from V and 0 bases from J, with 11 bases in between. In germline, CDR1 is SGHNT, CDR2 YENEEA. The CDR3 DNA sequence: TGTGCCAGCAGCTTAAGAGCGGATCTAGCCAAAAACATTCAGTACTTC. It codes for CASSLRADLAKNIQYF.

This sequence joins TRBV30 and TRBJ2-3; no clear D. CDR3 size: 15 residues. Looked up from germline, CDR1 is GTSNPN and CDR2 is SVGIG (reference sequence). Trimming pared 0 bases from V and 2 bases from J, leaving 12 bases between. The CDR3 loop is CAWSVDRSNTDTQYF. CDR3 nucleotides: TGTGCCTGGAGTGTTGACCGATCTAACACAGATACGCAGTATTTT.

The chain combines TRBV4-2 with TRBJ1-5; no firm D call. This CDR3 region has 16 residues. CDR1 and CDR2 (germline): LGHNA, YNFKEQ. Trimming shortened V by 1 base and J by 2 bases, and 12 bases separated the two germline ends. The CDR3 protein is CASSQGEGSGNQPQHF. The CDR3 DNA reads as TGTGCCAGCAGCCAAGGGGAGGGATCGGGCAATCAGCCCCAGCATTTT.

This chain uses TRBV5-1 with TRBJ1-4, with 9 bases aligning to TRBD1. The CDR3 loop spans 18 amino acids. J gave up 2 bases and V 3 bases, and 11 bases lay outside the gene matches. CDR1 is SGHRS, CDR2 YFSETQ, per germline. CDR3: CASSSGPGQGATNEKLFF. CDR3 coding DNA: TGCGCCAGCAGCTCCGGTCCGGGACAGGGAGCGACTAATGAAAAACTGTTTTTT.

CDR3 in amino acids: CASSLDSAGANTGELFF. The DNA of the CDR3 is TGTGCCAGCAGCTTAGATTCCGCAGGGGCGAACACCGGGGAGCTGTTTTTT. The chain recombines TRBV11-3 with TRBJ2-2; perhaps TRBD1 as D (6 bases). The CDR3 has 17 amino acids. Germline-derived CDR1 and CDR2 are SGHNT and YENEEA. V lost 0 bases and J 0 bases, leaving 11 bases between the germline ends. The whole variable domain, remainder taken from reference TRBV11-3 and TRBJ2-2, is EAGVVQSPRYKIIEKKQPVAFWCNPISGHNTLYWYLQNLGQGPELLIRYENEEAVDDSQLPKDRFSAERLKGVDSTLKIQPAELGDSAVYLCASSLDSAGANTGELFFGEGSRLTVL.

The V call is TRBV16, the J call TRBJ2-1, with 7 bases matching TRBD1. Germline trimming cut 0 bases from V and 7 bases from J; bases unmatched to any gene: 9. This CDR3 has 16 residues. Per germline, CDR1 KGHSY and CDR2 FQNENV. DNA for the CDR3: TGTGCCAGCAGCCAATCCGGGACAGCTTTAACGAATGAGCAGTTCTTC. This sequence encodes CASSQSGTALTNEQFF.

This rearrangement joins TRBV28 to TRBJ1-5; 11 nucleotides line up with TRBD1. Germline CDR1 and CDR2: MDHEN and SYDVKM. Trimming cost V 5 bases and J 4 bases; bases outside gene matches: 10. CDR3 length: 17 residues. Here the CDR3 DNA reads TGTGCCAGCAGTCCTTCTCCGGGACAGGGGGAAAATCAGCCCCAGCATTTT. This codes for CASSPSPGQGENQPQHF. Using reference TRBV28 and TRBJ1-5 for the parts outside the CDR3, the full variable domain is DVKVTQSSRYLVKRTGEKVFLECVQDMDHENMFWYRQDPGLGLRLIYFSYDVKMKEKGDIPEGYSVSREKKERFSLILESASTNQTSMYLCASSPSPGQGENQPQHFGDGTRLSIL.

The chain joins TRBV6-5 to TRBJ2-1; tentatively, D is TRBD2 (6 bases). CDR1 MNHEY and CDR2 SVGAGI come from the germline V gene. The CDR3 is made up of 15 amino acids. Trimming shortened V by 0 bases and J by 4 bases, and 10 bases separated the two germline ends. CDR3 amino acids: CASSYSNGGYNEQFF. CDR3 DNA: TGTGCCAGCAGTTACTCGAATGGGGGGTACAATGAGCAGTTCTTC.